A single sample gave rise to the 2 T cell receptor beta chains below, sequenced in a study of T cells in Graves' hyperthyroidism and ophthalmopathy. Amplification of TCR beta CDR3 regions was performed using RNA transcripts as template. The TCR CDR3 first-round RT-PCR relied on the HTBI primer set. TCRdb analysed the multiplex PCR reads with MiXCR anew, one entry per CDR3 protein. Of about 570,000 distinct CDR3 sequences listed, roughly 50% are singletons. Sequencing was done on a sample of peripheral blood or thyroid tissue (not recorded which). All receptors derive from an adult woman with Graves' disease, either hyperthyroidism or ophthalmopathy (not recorded which).

This clonotype has a count of ten or more. The rearrangement joins TRBV30 to TRBJ1-2; 8 bases are a match to TRBD1. Germline CDR1 and CDR2: GTSNPN and SVGIG (reference sequence). The CDR3 sequence is 13 residues long. The V gene end was trimmed by 3 bases and the J gene end by 2 bases; junction bases not matched to a gene: 2. CDR3 nucleotide sequence: TGTGCCTGGAGGGGACAGGAGAACTATGGCTACACCTTC. This encodes CAWRGQENYGYTF.

This clonotype was observed a few times. The DNA for the CDR3 is TGTGCCATCAGGATCCCTACTTCCGATGGCTACACCTTC. Amino acids: CAIRIPTSDGYTF. The genes are TRBV10-3 and TRBJ1-2; no reliable D call. With 6 bases removed from V and 6 bases from J, the gap between germline ends came to 14 bases. Germline assignment: CDR1 ENHRY and CDR2 SYGVKD. CDR3 size: 13 residues.